This TCR beta chain was identified during a study of human T cells and chemical hapten exposure. Study details: Once 0.01% DPC had been applied to the upper back by patch test, readings were taken at 6 days.

Study-level points and caveats: The presence of alopecia in the donors means their immune response may differ from healthy people's.

The CDR3 loop spans 14 amino acids. V lost 4 bases and J lost 0; bases outside the gene matches: 2. In germline, CDR1 is MNHEY, CDR2 SVGAGI. Unique molecular identifiers were linked by the library to individual cDNA molecules. TCRdb re-analysed the reads in MiXCR, keeping a single row per CDR3 protein. The sample gives around 310 distinct CDR3 sequences, about 96% of which show up once; roughly 10% is in the top ten. As to this clonotype: Antigen: not known.

Described treatment: therapeutic diphenylcyclopropenone sensitization with weekly scalp DPC. The V and J genes are TRBV6-5 and TRBJ1-1; 7 bases agree with TRBD1. Here the sequenced sample was whole blood, taken before DPC sensitization or 2, 6, or about 24 weeks after (not recorded which). This TCR was sampled from an adult with alopecia areata. Some clones in this sample may be carry-over from other donors' samples. This table probably holds off-target reads from a library built for another chain. This CDR3 is CASSSQGLNTEAFF. CDR3 nucleotides: TGTGCCAGCAGTTCACAGGGGTTGAACACTGAAGCTTTCTTT.